Listed below are T cell receptor beta chains from one sample, sequenced in a study of shared clonotypes between healthy human individuals. Sequencing was performed with immunoSEQ multiplex PCR; in TCRdb, only in-frame clones are kept and a portion is missing. The table includes around 750,000 clones, approximately 79% detected once. Sequences were obtained from memory CD4+ T cells sorted from blood. These receptors were obtained from a woman aged 30 to 39 in good health. The CDR3 runs from the conserved cysteine through the conserved F or W. Each record gives: J gene, clone size, D gene, V gene, CDR3 protein, CDR3 DNA. D genes are given only for firm matches. For some rows the clone size is stated as once, few or many, or as a class when expanded; others skip it.

J gene: TRBJ2-1; clone size: .; D gene: TRBD1; V gene: TRBV5-1; CDR3 protein: CASSTQGAQKGNEQFF; CDR3 DNA: TGCGCCAGCAGCACACAGGGGGCGCAGAAAGGAAATGAGCAGTTCTTC
J gene: TRBJ2-7; clone size: .; D gene: .; V gene: TRBV27; CDR3 protein: CASSSTGTGGYEQYF; CDR3 DNA: TGTGCCAGCAGTTCAACCGGGACTGGAGGCTACGAGCAGTACTTC
J gene: TRBJ1-1; clone size: .; D gene: .; V gene: TRBV6-5; CDR3 protein: CASSYMRGTEAFF; CDR3 DNA: TGTGCCAGCAGTTACATGAGGGGTACTGAAGCTTTCTTT
J gene: TRBJ2-2; clone size: .; D gene: TRBD2; V gene: TRBV5-1; CDR3 protein: CASSWTSGRGDTGELFF; CDR3 DNA: TGCGCCAGCAGCTGGACTAGCGGGAGGGGGGACACCGGGGAGCTGTTTTTT
J gene: TRBJ2-1; clone size: .; D gene: .; V gene: TRBV9; CDR3 protein: CASSLYNEQFF; CDR3 DNA: TGTGCCAGCAGTCTTTACAATGAGCAGTTCTTC
J gene: TRBJ1-2; clone size: .; D gene: .; V gene: TRBV5-1; CDR3 protein: CASSLVVGTSYGYTF; CDR3 DNA: TGCGCCAGCAGCTTGGTGGTAGGGACGAGTTATGGCTACACCTTC
J gene: TRBJ2-1; clone size: .; D gene: TRBD1; V gene: TRBV6-4; CDR3 protein: CASSDQTGNEQFF; CDR3 DNA: TGTGCCAGCAGTGACCAGACAGGGAATGAGCAGTTCTTC
J gene: TRBJ1-5; clone size: few; D gene: .; V gene: TRBV27; CDR3 protein: CASSRGGLSNQPQHF; CDR3 DNA: TGTGCCAGCAGCAGGGGCGGATTGAGCAATCAGCCCCAGCATTTT
J gene: TRBJ1-2; clone size: .; D gene: TRBD1; V gene: TRBV30; CDR3 protein: CAWTQQGKGYTF; CDR3 DNA: TGTGCCTGGACCCAACAGGGGAAAGGCTACACCTTC
J gene: TRBJ2-3; clone size: .; D gene: .; V gene: TRBV25-1; CDR3 protein: CASSEASGTLGYF; CDR3 DNA: TGTGCCAGCAGTGAAGCCTCCGGGACACTCGGGTATTTT
J gene: TRBJ2-1; clone size: .; D gene: .; V gene: TRBV25-1; CDR3 protein: CASSESGPHSYNEQFF; CDR3 DNA: TGTGCCAGCAGTGAATCTGGACCACACTCCTACAATGAGCAGTTCTTC
J gene: TRBJ2-1; clone size: .; D gene: TRBD2; V gene: TRBV7-9; CDR3 protein: CASSRGAYNEQFF; CDR3 DNA: TGTGCCAGCAGCCGGGGGGCCTACAATGAGCAGTTCTTC
J gene: TRBJ2-3; clone size: .; D gene: .; V gene: TRBV20-1; CDR3 protein: CSAKSQATQYF; CDR3 DNA: TGCAGTGCCAAATCCCAAGCTACGCAGTATTTT
J gene: TRBJ1-5; clone size: .; D gene: .; V gene: TRBV6-1; CDR3 protein: CASREGPYSNQPQHF; CDR3 DNA: TGTGCCAGCAGGGAGGGCCCTTATAGCAATCAGCCCCAGCATTTT
J gene: TRBJ1-4; clone size: once; D gene: .; V gene: TRBV19; CDR3 protein: CATATGTNEKLFF; CDR3 DNA: TGTGCCACCGCGACAGGAACTAATGAAAAACTGTTTTTT
J gene: TRBJ1-1; clone size: once; D gene: .; V gene: TRBV6-6; CDR3 protein: CASSYDQFSYTEAFF; CDR3 DNA: TGTGCCAGCAGTTACGATCAGTTCTCGTACACTGAAGCTTTCTTT
J gene: TRBJ1-1; clone size: .; D gene: TRBD1; V gene: TRBV6-5; CDR3 protein: CASRFSGGRNTEAFF; CDR3 DNA: TGTGCCAGCAGATTTTCAGGGGGTAGAAACACTGAAGCTTTCTTT
J gene: TRBJ2-2; clone size: .; D gene: TRBD2; V gene: TRBV5-1; CDR3 protein: CASSFTSGSNTGELFF; CDR3 DNA: TGCGCCAGCAGCTTTACTAGCGGGAGTAACACCGGGGAGCTGTTTTTT
J gene: TRBJ1-2; clone size: .; D gene: .; V gene: TRBV11-2; CDR3 protein: CASSLDQGRVYTF; CDR3 DNA: TGTGCCAGCAGCTTAGATCAAGGCAGGGTGTACACCTTC
J gene: TRBJ1-2; clone size: .; D gene: TRBD1; V gene: TRBV28; CDR3 protein: CASSLPRGRGYGYTF; CDR3 DNA: TGTGCCAGCAGTCTCCCCAGGGGGCGGGGCTATGGCTACACCTTC
J gene: TRBJ1-1; clone size: .; D gene: TRBD1; V gene: TRBV27; CDR3 protein: CASSTIGQGNTEAFF; CDR3 DNA: TGTGCCAGCAGTACTATAGGACAGGGGAACACTGAAGCTTTCTTT
J gene: TRBJ2-1; clone size: .; D gene: TRBD1; V gene: TRBV6-5; CDR3 protein: CASSYGTGIHNEQFF; CDR3 DNA: TGTGCCAGCAGTTACGGGACAGGAATCCACAATGAGCAGTTCTTC
J gene: TRBJ2-1; clone size: few; D gene: TRBD1; V gene: TRBV5-1; CDR3 protein: CASGRDRGQDEQFF; CDR3 DNA: TGCGCCAGCGGCCGGGACAGGGGGCAAGATGAGCAGTTCTTC
J gene: TRBJ2-5; clone size: .; D gene: TRBD2; V gene: TRBV18; CDR3 protein: CASSPTSGRMGEETQYF; CDR3 DNA: TGTGCCAGCTCACCTACTAGCGGGAGGATGGGGGAAGAGACCCAGTACTTC
J gene: TRBJ2-1; clone size: .; D gene: .; V gene: TRBV5-4; CDR3 protein: CASSSGSYNEQFF; CDR3 DNA: TGTGCCAGCAGCTCAGGGTCCTACAATGAGCAGTTCTTC
J gene: TRBJ2-3; clone size: .; D gene: TRBD1; V gene: TRBV5-1; CDR3 protein: CASSSDRVSPDTQYF; CDR3 DNA: TGCGCCAGCAGCTCTGACAGGGTGTCCCCAGATACGCAGTATTTT
J gene: TRBJ2-1; clone size: .; D gene: TRBD1; V gene: TRBV6-1; CDR3 protein: CASKEGTAGDEQFF; CDR3 DNA: TGTGCCAGCAAGGAAGGGACAGCAGGCGATGAGCAGTTCTTC
J gene: TRBJ2-7; clone size: few; D gene: TRBD2; V gene: TRBV28; CDR3 protein: CASSLASASGRSSYEQYF; CDR3 DNA: TGTGCCAGCAGTTTAGCCTCGGCTAGCGGGAGGAGCTCCTACGAGCAGTACTTC
J gene: TRBJ1-5; clone size: .; D gene: .; V gene: TRBV6-1; CDR3 protein: CASSVEGNQPQHF; CDR3 DNA: TGTGCCAGCAGTGTTGAGGGGAATCAGCCCCAGCATTTT
J gene: TRBJ2-3; clone size: .; D gene: .; V gene: TRBV2; CDR3 protein: CASSKTTGTDTQYF; CDR3 DNA: TGTGCCAGCAGTAAAACGACAGGCACAGATACGCAGTATTTT
J gene: TRBJ1-3; clone size: few; D gene: .; V gene: TRBV29-1; CDR3 protein: CSVRQMGRYSGNTIYF; CDR3 DNA: TGCAGCGTCCGCCAAATGGGACGGTACTCTGGAAACACCATATATTTT
J gene: TRBJ1-1; clone size: .; D gene: .; V gene: TRBV11-2; CDR3 protein: CASSSQVDTEAFF; CDR3 DNA: TGTGCCAGCAGCTCCCAGGTAGACACTGAAGCTTTCTTT